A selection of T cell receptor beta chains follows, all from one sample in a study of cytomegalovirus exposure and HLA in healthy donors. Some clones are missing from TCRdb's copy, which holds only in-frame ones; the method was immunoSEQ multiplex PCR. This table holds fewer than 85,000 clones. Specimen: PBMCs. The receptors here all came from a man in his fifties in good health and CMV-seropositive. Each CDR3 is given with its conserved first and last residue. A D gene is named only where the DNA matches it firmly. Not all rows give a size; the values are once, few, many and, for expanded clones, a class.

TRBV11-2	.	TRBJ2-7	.	TGTGCCAGCAGCACCTATGAGCGGAGAAGACTCTACGAGCAGTACTTC	CASSTYERRRLYEQYF
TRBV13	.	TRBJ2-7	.	TGTGCCAGCAGCTTATTCGGTCAAAACTACGAGCAGTACTTC	CASSLFGQNYEQYF
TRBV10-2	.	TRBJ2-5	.	TGCGCCAGCAGCCATTTATACAGGGAACAAGAGACCCAGTACTTC	CASSHLYREQETQYF
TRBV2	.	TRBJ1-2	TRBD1	TGTGCCAGCAGAGGACAGGGTAACTATGGCTACACCTTC	CASRGQGNYGYTF
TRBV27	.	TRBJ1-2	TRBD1	TGTGCCAGCGCACCTATTCGACAGGGGGTGGGAAATGGCTACACCTTC	CASAPIRQGVGNGYTF
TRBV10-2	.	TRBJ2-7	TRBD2	TGCGCCAGCAGTATATATTTGGGAGGGCCGGAATACGAGCAGTACTTC	CASSIYLGGPEYEQYF
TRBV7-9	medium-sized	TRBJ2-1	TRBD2	TGTGCCAGCAGCTTAGAGTTGACTAGCGGGGAGGATTCCTACAATGAGCAGTTCTTC	CASSLELTSGEDSYNEQFF
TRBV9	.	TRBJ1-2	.	TGTGCCAGCAGCGTAGAGGGACACGGCTATGGCTACACCTTC	CASSVEGHGYGYTF
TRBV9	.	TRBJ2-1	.	TGTGCCAGCAGCCCAGGACAGTACTTCTCCTACAATGAGCAGTTCTTC	CASSPGQYFSYNEQFF
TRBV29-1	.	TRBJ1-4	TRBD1	TGCAGCGTCACGACAGGGTCCAATGAAAAACTGTTTTTT	CSVTTGSNEKLFF
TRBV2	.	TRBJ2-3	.	TGTGCCAGCAGGAGGGCTAGCGGCACAGATACGCAGTATTTT	CASRRASGTDTQYF
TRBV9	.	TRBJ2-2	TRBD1	TGTGCCAGCAGCGTAGGAAAGGGGGCGCGAATCGGGGAGCTGTTTTTT	CASSVGKGARIGELFF
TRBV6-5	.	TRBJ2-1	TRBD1	TGTGCCAGCAGTTATGAGACAGGGCGTGCGTGGGAGCAGTTCTTC	CASSYETGRAWEQFF
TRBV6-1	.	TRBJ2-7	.	TGTGCCAGCCGACCGGAAAGGGGGTTTCTCTACGAGCAGTACTTC	CASRPERGFLYEQYF
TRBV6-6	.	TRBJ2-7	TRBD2	TGTGCCAGCAGTTTCCTTGGAGCGGGAGATTTAGAGCAGTACTTC	CASSFLGAGDLEQYF
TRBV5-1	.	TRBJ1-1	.	TGCGCCAGCAGCCCAGGTGACGGAATGAACACTGAAGCTTTCTTT	CASSPGDGMNTEAFF
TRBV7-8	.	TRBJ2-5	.	TGTGCCAGTAGGACAGTCCAAGAGACCCAGTACTTC	CASRTVQETQYF
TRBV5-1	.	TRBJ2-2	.	TGCGCCAGCAGCTTGCCGGGACAACTAAACACCGGGGAGCTGTTTTTT	CASSLPGQLNTGELFF
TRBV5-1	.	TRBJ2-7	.	TGCGCCAGCAGCTTTAAACAGGGGGGGTACGAGCAGTACTTC	CASSFKQGGYEQYF
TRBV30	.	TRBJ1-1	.	TGTGCCTGGCTCCGTAGGTGGGGGGGCACTGAAGCTTTCTTT	CAWLRRWGGTEAFF
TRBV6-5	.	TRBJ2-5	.	TGTGCCAGCAGTTACTCGCCAGGGGTGGCCCAAGAGACCCAGTACTTC	CASSYSPGVAQETQYF
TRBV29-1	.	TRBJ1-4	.	TGCAGCGTACAGGGTCCGAGTGAAAAACTGTTTTTT	CSVQGPSEKLFF
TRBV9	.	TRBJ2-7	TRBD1	TGTGCCAGCAGCCCCCGACAGGGAATCGTCGACGAGCAGTACTTC	CASSPRQGIVDEQYF
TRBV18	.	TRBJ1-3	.	TGTGCCAGCTCACTCGGACAGATTTACTCTGGAAACACCATATATTTT	CASSLGQIYSGNTIYF
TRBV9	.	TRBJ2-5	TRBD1	TGTGCCAGCAGCGTACAAGGGGGGACAGGGGCCTCAGAGACCCAGTACTTC	CASSVQGGTGASETQYF
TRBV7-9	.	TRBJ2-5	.	TGTGCCAGCAGCACATTCACGGGTAGGGAGACCCAGTACTTC	CASSTFTGRETQYF
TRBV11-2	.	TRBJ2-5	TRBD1	TGTGCCAGCAGCTTATTTAGGGACAGGGGTCAAGAGACCCAGTACTTC	CASSLFRDRGQETQYF
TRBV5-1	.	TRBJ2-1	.	TGCGCCAGCAGCTCCGACTGGTCCTACAATGAGCAGTTCTTC	CASSSDWSYNEQFF
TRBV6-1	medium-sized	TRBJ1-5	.	TGTGCCAGCAGCACCGTGGGAGGTAGCAATCAGCCCCAGCATTTT	CASSTVGGSNQPQHF
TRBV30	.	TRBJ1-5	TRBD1	TGTGCCTGGAGTCCAGGGACAGGGATCGGCCAGCCCCAGCATTTT	CAWSPGTGIGQPQHF
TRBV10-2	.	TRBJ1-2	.	TGCGCCAGCAGTGAACTGGGACTCTTCTATGGCTACACCTTC	CASSELGLFYGYTF
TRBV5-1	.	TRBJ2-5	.	TGCGCCAGCAGCTTGGCCGAACGGTTAGAGACCCAGTACTTC	CASSLAERLETQYF
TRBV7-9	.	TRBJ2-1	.	TGTGCCAGCAGCTATTACAGGGGAGGTAGCAATGAGCAGTTCTTC	CASSYYRGGSNEQFF
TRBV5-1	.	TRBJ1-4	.	TGCGCCAGCAGCTTTCAAACTAATGAAAAACTGTTTTTT	CASSFQTNEKLFF
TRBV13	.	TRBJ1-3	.	TGTGCCAGCAGCCCAACCCAGGGTGCTGGAAACACCATATATTTT	CASSPTQGAGNTIYF
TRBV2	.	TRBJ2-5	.	TGTGCCAGCAGTGTAATGCAAGAGACCCAGTACTTC	CASSVMQETQYF
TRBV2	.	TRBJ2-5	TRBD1	TGTGCCAGCAGGACAGGGAGAGAGACCCAGTACTTC	CASRTGRETQYF
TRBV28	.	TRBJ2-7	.	TGTGCCAGCAGTTTACGTCAGTTCTACGAGCAGTACTTC	CASSLRQFYEQYF
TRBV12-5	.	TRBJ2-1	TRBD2	TGTGCTAGTGGTCCTCCTCTAGCGGGAGGGGTCAATGAGCAGTTCTTC	CASGPPLAGGVNEQFF
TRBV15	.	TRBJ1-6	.	TGTGCCTCCCACCGGGAGGGGGGTTCACCCCTCCACTTT	CASHREGGSPLHF
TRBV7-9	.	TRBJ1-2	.	TGCGCCAGCAGCTTAGTACAGGACTATGGCTACACCTTC	CASSLVQDYGYTF
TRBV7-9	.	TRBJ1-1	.	TGTGCCAGCAGTTACTCTGGGAGGAACACTGAAGCTTTCTTT	CASSYSGRNTEAFF
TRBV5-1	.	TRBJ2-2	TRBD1	TGCGCCAGCAGCCCCGACAGGGTTATTACCCAAACCGGGGAGCTGTTTTTT	CASSPDRVITQTGELFF
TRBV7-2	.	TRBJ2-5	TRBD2	TGTGCCAGCAGCCCACCCCGGATAGCGGGGCGAGAGACCCAGTACTTC	CASSPPRIAGRETQYF
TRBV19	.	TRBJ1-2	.	TGTGCCAGTAGGGATCCCGCGGAAAATGGCTACACCTTC	CASRDPAENGYTF
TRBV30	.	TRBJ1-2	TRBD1	TGTGCCTGGACCCGGGGACAGGAGCTCTATGGCTACACCTTC	CAWTRGQELYGYTF
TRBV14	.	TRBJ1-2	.	TGTGCCAGCAGCCTTGTTCGGGGAGCCTATGGCTACACCTTC	CASSLVRGAYGYTF
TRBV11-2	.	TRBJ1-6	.	TGTGCCAGCAGCTTCGGGACACGAAATTCACCCCTCCACTTT	CASSFGTRNSPLHF
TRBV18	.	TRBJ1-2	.	TGTGCCAGCTCACCAGAGGGGGACGGCTACACCTTC	CASSPEGDGYTF
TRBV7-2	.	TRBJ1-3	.	TGTGCCAGCAGCTTAGGATTTGCGGATACGAACACCATATATTTT	CASSLGFADTNTIYF
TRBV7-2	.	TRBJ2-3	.	TGTGCCAGCAGCTTAGGGACAGTAGCAGATACGCAGTATTTT	CASSLGTVADTQYF
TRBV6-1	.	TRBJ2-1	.	TGTGCCAGCAGTAGAGAGGGCCCCGTTGAGCAGTTCTTC	CASSREGPVEQFF